One sample yielded the 30 T cell receptor beta chains listed below, sequenced in a study of shared clonotypes between healthy human individuals. Only in-frame clones appear in the TCRdb table, and some are missing; sequencing was by immunoSEQ multiplex PCR. The table lists about 590,000 clones, around 95% of them singletons. Positive CCR7 selection of CD45RO-negative cells yielded the naive CD8 cells, and terminally differentiated effector memory CD45RA+ cells were excluded. Material: naive CD8+ T cells sorted from blood. These receptor sequences come from a woman in her twenties or thirties in good health.

V gene TRBV15 combines with J gene TRBJ2-2; TRBD2 agrees at 9 bases. V shed 8 bases, J shed 5 bases, and the junction held 9 bases outside the gene matches. Germline V gene lookup returns CDR1 LNHNV and CDR2 YYDKDF (reference sequence). This CDR3 region has 15 residues. The CDR3 coding sequence is TGTGCCACCGAAGATAGCGGGAGCGGTACCGGGGAGCTGTTTTTT. Translated, it gives CATEDSGSGTGELFF.

This clone was detected once. This chain joins TRBV28 and TRBJ2-1, with TRBD2 matching over 10 bases. V gave up 3 bases and J gave up 8 bases; unmatched junction bases: 13. The CDR3 has 17 residues. The germline V gene has CDR1 MDHEN and CDR2 SYDVKM. The CDR3 loop reads CASSFPLSGRGRDEQFF. The CDR3 DNA follows: TGTGCCAGCAGTTTCCCTCTCAGCGGGAGGGGGAGGGATGAGCAGTTCTTC.

The rearrangement joins TRBV28 to TRBJ1-6; TRBD1 is a possible D gene (5 bases). The germline V and J ends were trimmed by 4 bases and 7 bases, with 14 bases remaining between them. This CDR3 region has 15 residues. Germline lookup yields CDR1 MDHEN and CDR2 SYDVKM. The CDR3 here is CASSSRDGKNSPLHF. Here the CDR3 DNA reads TGTGCCAGCAGTTCCCGGGACGGAAAGAATTCACCCCTCCACTTT.

The chain links TRBV27 to TRBJ1-1, with TRBD1 matching 9 bases. J lost 5 bases, V lost 8 bases, and 9 bases had no gene match. Germline V gene data show CDR1 as MNHEY and CDR2 as SMNVEV (reference sequence). The CDR3 spans 14 residues. For the CDR3, the DNA is TGTGCCAGCGGATCCGGGACAGGGTCTACTGAAGCTTTCTTT. This gives the protein CASGSGTGSTEAFF.

The V and J genes are TRBV6-6 and TRBJ1-4; 8 bases map to TRBD1. From germline, CDR1 is MNHNY and CDR2 SVGAGI (reference sequence). With V trimmed by 7 bases and J by 0 bases, 4 bases remained unmatched. This CDR3 is 15 amino acids long. CDR3 region: CASTPQGATNEKLFF. Here the CDR3 DNA reads TGTGCCAGCACCCCACAGGGGGCAACTAATGAAAAACTGTTTTTT.

V and J are TRBV4-1 and TRBJ1-5, with D unresolved. The CDR3 is 15 amino acids. CDR1 is MGHRA and CDR2 is YSYEKL in the germline V gene. The V gene lost 1 base and the J gene lost 5 bases, with 12 bases spanning the gap. The chain's CDR3 is CASSQGRGPHQPQHF. CDR3 sequence (DNA): TGCGCCAGCAGCCAAGGGAGAGGGCCCCATCAGCCCCAGCATTTT.

CDR3 region: CASSLDPLLGTEAFF. In DNA, the CDR3 is TGCGCCAGCAGCTTGGACCCATTACTGGGCACTGAAGCTTTCTTT. The rearrangement links TRBV5-1 to TRBJ1-1; no clear D gene. CDR1 and CDR2 (germline): SGHRS, YFSETQ. Trimming stripped 0 bases from V and 4 bases from J, with 13 bases between. The CDR3 runs 15 residues.

This clone turned up a few times. The rearrangement joins TRBV5-6 to TRBJ1-1; D remains unclear. Trimming removed 0 bases at V and 4 bases at J, with 10 bases between. Per germline, CDR1 SGHDT and CDR2 YYEEEE. The CDR3 is made up of 14 amino acids. In nucleotides, the CDR3 is TGTGCCAGCAGCTTGGAGAGGTTGGGCACTGAAGCTTTCTTT. Its translation: CASSLERLGTEAFF.

The chain uses TRBV9 and TRBJ2-1; D unclear. V lost 3 bases and J lost 7, with 8 bases in between. The CDR3 covers 12 residues. In germline, CDR1 is SGDLS, CDR2 YYNGEE. CDR3 sequence (DNA): TGTGCCAGCAGCGCGGTGGAGAATGAGCAGTTCTTC. This encodes CASSAVENEQFF.

The chain joins TRBV6-5 to TRBJ2-7; 10 nucleotides match TRBD2. The germline V gene has CDR1 MNHEY and CDR2 SVGAGI. Trimming at V came to 2 bases and at J to 5 bases, leaving 6 bases not matched to a gene. The CDR3 is 15 residues long. This CDR3 reads CASSYGLAGDDEQYF. The DNA for the CDR3 is TGTGCCAGCAGTTACGGGCTAGCGGGAGACGACGAGCAGTACTTC.

The chain employs TRBV11-2 and TRBJ2-7; D remains ambiguous. This CDR3 has 14 residues. Looked up from germline, CDR1 is SGHAT and CDR2 is FQNNGV. V lost 1 base and J lost 2, with 9 bases in between. The DNA for the CDR3 is TGTGCCAGCAGCTTAGGGGCCAGCACCTACGAGCAGTACTTC. This gives the protein CASSLGASTYEQYF.

This chain connects TRBV27 to TRBJ2-7; tentatively, D is TRBD1 (5 bases). This CDR3 spans 13 amino acids. V lost 6 bases and J 4 bases, leaving 13 bases between the germline ends. Germline V CDR1 and CDR2: MNHEY, SMNVEV (reference sequence). The CDR3 DNA reads TGTGCCAGCAGCCAGGGATCGAAATACGAGCAGTACTTC. As protein: CASSQGSKYEQYF.

The chain carries TRBV28 and TRBJ2-7; no clear D gene. This CDR3 region has 13 residues. Trimming removed 6 bases from V and 4 bases from J, with 13 bases in between. The germline V gene has CDR1 MDHEN and CDR2 SYDVKM. In DNA, the CDR3 is TGTGCCAGCAGGCCGCCCGCAATATACGAGCAGTACTTC. Translated, it gives CASRPPAIYEQYF. The variable domain in full, completed from reference TRBV28 and TRBJ2-7, reads DVKVTQSSRYLVKRTGEKVFLECVQDMDHENMFWYRQDPGLGLRLIYFSYDVKMKEKGDIPEGYSVSREKKERFSLILESASTNQTSMYLCASRPPAIYEQYFGPGTRLTVT.

V and J are TRBV6-1 and TRBJ2-7, with 8 bases aligning to TRBD2. The V and J ends lost 6 bases and 7 bases, in that order; junction bases with no gene match: 11. The CDR3 has 14 residues. Looked up from germline, CDR1 is MNHNS and CDR2 is SASEGT. The CDR3 protein is CASSPTGTSSEQYF. As DNA, the CDR3 is TGTGCCAGCAGCCCCACCGGGACTAGTTCTGAGCAGTACTTC.

This sequence joins TRBV7-2 and TRBJ2-7, with TRBD1 matching over 7 bases. Germline CDR1 and CDR2: SGHTA and FQGNSA. Trimming at V came to 0 bases and at J to 3 bases, leaving 5 bases not matched to a gene. This CDR3 contains 15 residues. DNA for the CDR3: TGTGCCAGCAGCTTAGCGGGACAGCAAAACTACGAGCAGTACTTC. It yields the protein CASSLAGQQNYEQYF.

Notes on this clone: Other DNA sequences in this sample translate to the same CDR3. This chain uses TRBV27 with TRBJ1-5, with D uncertain. This CDR3 has 14 amino acids. The V gene lost 2 bases and the J gene lost 4 bases, with 9 bases spanning the gap. Per the germline V gene, CDR1 is MNHEY and CDR2 is SMNVEV (reference sequence). The CDR3 sequence is CASSLVGGNQPQHF. DNA for the CDR3: TGTGCCAGCAGTTTAGTTGGCGGGAATCAGCCCCAGCATTTT.

This sequence joins TRBV28 and TRBJ2-1, with 9 bases matching TRBD1. J gave up 4 bases and V 4 bases, and 8 bases lay outside the gene matches. The germline gives CDR1 MDHEN, CDR2 SYDVKM. The CDR3 loop spans 16 amino acids. CDR3 loop: CASSSTGTGSYNEQFF. The CDR3 bases are TGTGCCAGCAGTTCAACCGGGACAGGGAGTTACAATGAGCAGTTCTTC.

The chain is built from TRBV9 and TRBJ2-1; 8 bases align to TRBD2. The germline CDR1 and CDR2 sequences are SGDLS and YYNGEE. Trimming removed 3 bases from V and 8 bases from J; junction bases left unmatched: 7. The CDR3 is made up of 14 amino acids. The CDR3 DNA sequence: TGTGCCAGCAGCGAGGGAGGGACTAGAGATGAGCAGTTCTTC. Protein sequence: CASSEGGTRDEQFF.

As DNA, the CDR3 is TGTGCCAGCAGCGAGGGGACAGCATCCAATCAGCCCCAGCATTTT. The encoded protein is CASSEGTASNQPQHF. This rearrangement joins TRBV2 to TRBJ1-5; TRBD1 agrees at 7 bases. The CDR3 consists of 15 residues. Trimming cost V 6 bases and J 3 bases; bases outside gene matches: 8. The germline gives CDR1 SNHLY, CDR2 FYNNEI.

The chain uses TRBV10-3 and TRBJ2-3; TRBD1 is a possible D gene (5 bases). The CDR3 consists of 17 residues. Germline CDR1 and CDR2: ENHRY and SYGVKD. V was shortened by 0 bases and J by 1 base, with 14 bases between the two germline ends. CDR3 loop: CAISESGLVGGTDTQYF. CDR3 DNA: TGTGCCATCAGTGAGTCGGGGCTAGTTGGGGGCACAGATACGCAGTATTTT.

V is TRBV11-2 and J is TRBJ2-5; the D is unclear. From germline, CDR1 is SGHAT and CDR2 FQNNGV. The CDR3 is 11 residues long. Between the trimmed V and J ends, which lost 6 bases and 2 bases, there was a span of 4 bases. The CDR3: CASRSQETQYF. The CDR3 DNA reads as TGTGCCAGCAGATCACAAGAGACCCAGTACTTC.

This clone has just one count. V is TRBV10-1 and J is TRBJ2-1, with D possibly matching TRBD1 (6 bases). V lost 10 bases and J lost 8, with 27 bases in between. Germline values: CDR1 WNHNN, CDR2 SYGVQD (reference sequence). This CDR3 spans 16 amino acids. The CDR3 sequence: CAIRTFDPDSDHEQFF. The DNA of the CDR3 is TGCGCCATTAGAACCTTCGACCCGGACAGTGACCATGAGCAGTTCTTC.

The chain is built from TRBV28 and TRBJ1-6; 8 bases are a match to TRBD1. The CDR3 spans 14 residues. Germline V CDR1 and CDR2: MDHEN, SYDVKM. V shed 5 bases and J 9 bases; nucleotides not matched to a gene: 6. The CDR3 region is CASSTRGRSSPLHF. In nucleotides, the CDR3 is TGTGCCAGCAGTACCAGGGGGCGAAGTTCACCCCTCCACTTT. The full variable domain, its missing parts supplied by reference TRBV28 and TRBJ1-6, is DVKVTQSSRYLVKRTGEKVFLECVQDMDHENMFWYRQDPGLGLRLIYFSYDVKMKEKGDIPEGYSVSREKKERFSLILESASTNQTSMYLCASSTRGRSSPLHFGNGTRLTVT.

The chain joins TRBV19 to TRBJ2-7, with D perhaps TRBD1 (5 bases). Per the germline V gene, CDR1 is LNHDA and CDR2 is SQIVND (reference sequence). The germline V and J ends were trimmed by 3 bases and 0 bases, with 12 bases remaining between them. This CDR3 spans 15 amino acids. The CDR3 reads CASSIWGSDSYEQYF. CDR3 DNA sequence: TGTGCCAGTAGTATCTGGGGCAGCGACTCCTACGAGCAGTACTTC.

This chain connects TRBV5-6 to TRBJ1-5; D uncertain. This CDR3 has 15 residues. V was shortened by 4 bases and J by 0 bases, with 11 bases between the two germline ends. Per the germline V gene, CDR1 is SGHDT and CDR2 is YYEEEE. CDR3: CASSTGRVSNQPQHF. In nucleotides, the CDR3 is TGTGCCAGCAGCACCGGCCGGGTTAGCAATCAGCCCCAGCATTTT.

J is TRBJ2-7 and V is TRBV11-2, with D perhaps matching TRBD1 (6 bases). Germline CDR1 SGHAT, CDR2 FQNNGV. V gave up 1 base and J gave up 2 bases, with 9 bases separating them. The CDR3 is made up of 14 amino acids. The CDR3 sequence: CASSLGRDTYEQYF. The CDR3 DNA sequence: TGTGCCAGCAGCTTAGGCAGGGACACCTACGAGCAGTACTTC.

This chain joins TRBV25-1 and TRBJ2-6; no reliable D call. Germline V gene sequence: CDR1 MGHDK, CDR2 SYGVNS. This CDR3 is 16 amino acids long. Trimming pared 0 bases from V and 2 bases from J, leaving 8 bases between. The CDR3 DNA is TGTGCCAGCAGTGAATATGGAATAGCTGGGGCCAACGTCCTGACTTTC. It specifies CASSEYGIAGANVLTF.

The genes are TRBV4-2 and TRBJ2-5; D is possibly TRBD1 (6 bases). The CDR3 has 14 residues. Per germline, CDR1 LGHNA and CDR2 YNFKEQ. V was cut by 4 bases and J by 4 bases, with 13 bases left in between. This CDR3 reads CASSLSQGRETQYF. The CDR3 coding sequence is TGTGCCAGCAGCCTTTCCCAGGGGCGAGAGACCCAGTACTTC.

This chain uses TRBV25-1 with TRBJ2-3, with D perhaps matching TRBD1 or TRBD2 (5 bases each). The CDR3 consists of 14 residues. The V and J ends lost 4 bases and 1 base respectively, with 9 bases between them. The germline V gene encodes CDR1 MGHDK and CDR2 SYGVNS. The CDR3 DNA is TGTGCCAGCAGTGTGGTGGGACGCACAGATACGCAGTATTTT. Translation gives CASSVVGRTDTQYF.

CDR3 residues: CASSQGPFLVGPDTQYF. CDR3 nucleotides: TGTGCCAGCAGCCAAGGTCCATTCTTAGTCGGCCCAGATACGCAGTATTTT. The chain employs TRBV4-2 and TRBJ2-3, with D hard to call. Germline CDR1 and CDR2: LGHNA and YNFKEQ. There are 17 residues in the CDR3. V lost 1 base to trimming and J lost 4 bases, with 18 bases between them.